This is a list of T cell receptor beta chains from one sample in a study of T cell responses to AZD1222 COVID-19 vaccine. Sequencing used immunoSEQ multiplex PCR; TCRdb keeps in-frame clones, though not all of them. The sample has some 99,000 clones; 91% are singletons. Sequencing used peripheral blood, obtained on day 0 of AZD1222 vaccination. Receptors originate from an adult in good health. Both conserved end residues are part of each CDR3. Some rows mark clone size as missing; the rest say once, few, many or name a class of expanded clone.

-	TRBV7-2	CASSYRDSPYTF
-	TRBV27	CASSLSRTGVGNEAFF
once	TRBV7-2	CASRSPATDAGSQPQHF
-	TRBV3-1/TRBV3-2	CASSPVGVVSEKLFF
-	TRBV7-8	CASSLWTLQAVRSGNTIYF
-	TRBV7-2	CASSLAAGVTEAFF
-	TRBV15	CATSRDNNSPLHF
-	TRBV15	CATSRGQGAITTNTGELFF
-	TRBV4-2	CASSQVSGDSNNEQFF
-	TRBV6-5	CASTRTREQFF
-	TRBV19	CASSMGQLNYGYTF
-	TRBV28	CASSPGQGNQPQHF
once	TRBV12-3/TRBV12-4	CASTRGGRTEAFF
-	TRBV11-2	CASSLEGQRWQYF
-	TRBV6-5	CASSRTGLAQPQHF
-	TRBV10-3	CAISEQRAKNIQYF
-	TRBV29-1	CSVSLRSDTEAFF
once	TRBV14	CASGGASDSPLHF
-	TRBV5-1	CASSYSGGTGELFF
-	TRBV2	CASSGPGRTNQKLFF
-	TRBV7-8	CASSLDWGTGAFTDTQYF
-	TRBV19	CASSLLAGGGYEQYF
-	TRBV27	CASSPARRLSSYNEQFF
-	TRBV29-1	CSVIWAGSQPQHF
-	TRBV27	CASSLSPSGIFRYEQFF
-	TRBV7-6	CASSSRRTESGYHLTDTQYF
-	TRBV28	CASTLQATGGNQPQHF
-	TRBV5-1	CASSLGDSYGYTF
-	TRBV6-5	CASSYSGQGGTEAFF
-	TRBV18	CASDAANTGELFF
-	TRBV4-1	CASSQGGTGRGDSNEKLFF
-	TRBV18	CASSPRGGGDSPLHF
-	TRBV29-1	CSVEPVSTDTQYF